This record concerns one TCR beta chain sequence. No cognate antigen has been identified for it. It has no much larger one-base neighbor in the sample; base qualities were not kept. The cohort was made up of 500 to 800 healthy bone marrow donors. At the time of sampling, all cohort members were nominally healthy, though unrecorded immune exposures were likely present. The donor was CMV seronegative and was included in the group of approximately 350 seronegative cohort members. A peripheral blood sample was collected from each donor, and TCR beta sequencing was performed on peripheral blood mononuclear cells. Genomic DNA extraction from the blood cell samples was performed with the Qiagen DNeasy Blood Extraction Kit. The library was built by means of the immunoSEQ multiplex PCR assay. The multiplex PCR relied on a mix of 60 forward primers for TCR Vbeta segments and 13 reverse primers for TCR Jbeta segments. The CDR3 region of rearranged TCR beta genes was amplified from genomic DNA by a multiplex PCR assay. On the Illumina HiSeq System, the amplified TCR beta libraries were sequenced as 87-base-pair reads. Concerning the study's data processing: Across the 500 to 750 repertoires, a later analysis counted approximately 75 million unique TCR beta chains, roughly 11 million of which were shared by at least two donors. Raw reads were error-corrected and collapsed into unique sequences by a nearest-neighbor algorithm in which closely related sequences were merged to remove PCR and sequencing errors. CDR3 sequences were aligned to IMGT reference sequences to assign V, D and J gene segments. For a sequence to be retained, a match of at least six nucleotides was required to both a V gene segment and a J gene segment. Rearrangements were classified as productive when the CDR3 lacked stop codons and remained in frame with V and J, and all other rearrangements were classified as non-productive. Following IMGT convention, CDR3 was defined as the stretch from the second conserved V-encoded cysteine to the conserved J-encoded phenylalanine. The earlier analysis of approximately 590 of the donors excluded any sequence lacking an unambiguous match to a single V gene segment. In an earlier analysis of around 590 of the donors, a V segment was called functional when productive rearrangements were above 56.7%, and segregating when the standard deviation between donors exceeded 5%. A statistical classification framework was built to diagnose cytomegalovirus status from the catalog of TCR beta chain sequences. In a later analysis, V and J genes were assigned by comparing TCR nucleotide sequences against IMGT/GENE-DB human TR gene sequences. Using the TCRdist pipeline, a later analysis assigned CDR3 sequences along with most-parsimonious VDJ recombination scenarios. In a later analysis, each TCR beta chain was defined by its CDR3 amino acid sequence together with its V-gene family, and reads without a unique V-gene family were excluded. A later analysis removed 450 to 600 highly shared, low-generation-probability nucleotide sequences to deal with suspected cross-contamination and a sequencing artifact. For each public chain, a later analysis derived a clonal expansion index from normalized ranks of inferred template counts within each repertoire. In a later analysis, generation probabilities were computed with a VDJ recombination model fitted to out-of-frame rearrangements, and the resulting probabilities were checked against IGoR. A later analysis scored TCR-TCR, TCR-HLA and TCR-CMV co-occurrence with hypergeometric tests, applying a repertoire-size bias correction to TCR pairs. A later analysis estimated false discovery rates by permuting HLA or CMV assignments 20 times. In a later analysis, co-occurring TCRs were grouped using DBSCAN, and TCRdist sequence similarity was added for clustering within HLA-allele-positive subsets. Repertoires with fewer than 30,000 or more than 120,000 public chains, plus five repertoires with anomalous nucleotide sharing, were excluded from co-occurrence clustering. TCRdb stores this immuneACCESS table with in-frame sequences only. Part of the clones is absent; in the studies checked, under half of the shortfall reflects unresolved V genes, and no reason is known for the rest. V and J calls and clone size are given by that table; D and trimming were obtained from the DNA. The table for this sample lists about 85,000 clones; around 66% of them were counted only once. 3.9% of the sample rests with the top ten.

The V and J ends are trimmed by 4 bases and 10 bases, leaving 17 bases between them. CDR1 and CDR2 were assigned from the germline V gene (reference sequence) as LNHDA and SQIVND. The CDR3, from cysteine to phenylalanine, totals 14 residues. Of all the DNA, just the CDR3 is kept, 42 bases in frame from base 1. This sample is part of a study of cytomegalovirus exposure and HLA in healthy donors (dated 2017 in TCRdb). In the study overall: According to an earlier analysis of a few hundred of the donors, roughly 180 million T cells yielded 117 million unique TCR beta sequences and around 300 Gb of sequence data. An early release that covered several hundred HLA-typed donors contained 300 to 350 gigabases of sequencing data and tens of millions of unique TCR sequences. The genetic ancestry cluster associated with self-reported Caucasian donors included about 84% of the 398 genotyped donors. The study was designed to test whether signatures of past pathogen exposure could be identified by cataloging public T cell receptors. The study profiled the T cell repertoires of around 700 subjects by immunosequencing and related them to cytomegalovirus serostatus. A separate validation cohort of about 110 different subjects was used in addition to the roughly 670-subject first cohort. The study combined high-throughput TCR immunosequencing, statistical association of individual TCRs with disease status, and machine learning to predict cytomegalovirus infection status. To study patterns of TCR occurrence, a later analysis re-analyzed previously published TCR beta repertoires from 500 to 850 donors and added high-resolution HLA genotyping. Rather than using new phenotypic data, the later analysis identified candidate immune exposures from TCR beta sequences and from how often those sequences occurred across donors. To decide whether each TCR beta V gene segment behaved as functional or pseudogenic, an earlier analysis of some 540 of the donors relied on high-throughput TCR beta sequencing. Donor age, sex, ethnicity and CMV serostatus were compiled alongside the repertoire data. In a later genetic analysis, genome-wide SNP genotypes for about three fifths of the roughly 670 donors were used, and that subset was treated as a discovery cohort. All discovery cohort repertoires had been generated on a single sequencing platform. HLA typing covered class I and class II loci at four-digit resolution. Typing coverage differed by locus: A, B, C, DRB1 and DQB1 were typed in roughly 629-630 donors, DQA1 in 500 to 550, DPA1 in approximately 610, and DPB1 in roughly 450. Five DR-DQ haplotypes were handled as single units for association and clustering because linkage in the cohort was strong. Among around 400 genotyped donors of the cohort, an average of about 240,000 unique TCR beta nucleotide sequences were sequenced per donor, about a sixth of them non-productive. Summary of the overall study and its limitations: While some public TCRs were present in many individuals, most TCR sequences turned up only very rarely across donors. Compared with the 666-donor mean, donors in an Asian-associated ancestry cluster had fewer N-insertions in productive TCRs, according to a later genetic analysis. It was suggested by the authors that the approach could potentially be generalized to other disease states and immunological phenotypes. For the cohort, immune exposure information was limited to CMV serostatus. According to a later analysis, TCR association rates differed among HLA loci, with DRB1 alleles showing the most associated TCRs and HLA-C alleles showing the fewest. Strong co-occurrence of HLA alleles, especially DR and DQ, made assigning TCR associations to individual alleles difficult. Three of the identified cytomegalovirus-associated TCR beta chains were confirmed in vitro to be specific for cytomegalovirus antigens. Linkage disequilibrium might explain the correlated functional status among segregating V segments, but an unknown experimental factor could not be excluded. In a later analysis, HLA-associated TCR beta chains were found to be more clonally expanded and to have lower generation probabilities than equally common non-associated chains. The study listed approximately 150 TCR beta chains as associated with cytomegalovirus. A further reported finding was that TCR beta sequences accurately predicted the HLA-A and HLA-B alleles for most subjects in the first cohort. The presence/absence analyses assumed that sequencing depth was roughly uniform across donors, and that assumption may not be true. Over 15 rarely observed V segments, including chromosome 9 orphons, were excluded from the earlier analysis of approximately 500 of the donors because counts were too low. A later analysis associated about 18,000 TCR beta sequences with specific HLA alleles at a false discovery rate of 0.05. In a later genetic analysis, a missense DCLRE1C variant was associated with V-gene and J-gene trimming of TCR beta chains, and the association was replicated in an independent cohort. The classifier was reported to diagnose cytomegalovirus status with high specificity and sensitivity in both the original cohort and the validation cohort. Several of the top co-occurrence clusters appeared to be linked to parvovirus B19, influenza, CMV and Epstein-Barr virus, according to a later analysis. In an earlier analysis of fewer than 700 of the donors, most TCR beta V segments appeared in productive rearrangements about 90% or about 30% of the time, broadly matching IMGT annotations. Because some donors lacked HLA typing at each locus, the association tests relied only on the typed subset. Some IMGT-functional V segments, including TRBV6-2 and TRBV6-3, could not be told apart with the 87-base-pair reads, so those segments were excluded. Only TCR beta chains were sequenced in this cohort, and the absence of alpha or paired-chain data limited detectable features. According to a later analysis, most CMV-associated TCR beta chains appeared to be HLA-restricted, and the HLA associations seemed to be driven largely by CMV exposure. The sequencing pipeline was judged likely to have produced a cluster of highly shared sequence variants as a technical artifact.

The V gene is TRBV19 and the J gene is TRBJ1-5, with no D gene named confidently. The sample was PBMCs. The sequence was obtained from a man between 25 and 39 years old in good health and CMV-seronegative. The nucleotides are TGTGCCAGTAGTAAAACAGCATACTCAAGTCCCCAGCATTTT. Translated, this is CASSKTAYSSPQHF.